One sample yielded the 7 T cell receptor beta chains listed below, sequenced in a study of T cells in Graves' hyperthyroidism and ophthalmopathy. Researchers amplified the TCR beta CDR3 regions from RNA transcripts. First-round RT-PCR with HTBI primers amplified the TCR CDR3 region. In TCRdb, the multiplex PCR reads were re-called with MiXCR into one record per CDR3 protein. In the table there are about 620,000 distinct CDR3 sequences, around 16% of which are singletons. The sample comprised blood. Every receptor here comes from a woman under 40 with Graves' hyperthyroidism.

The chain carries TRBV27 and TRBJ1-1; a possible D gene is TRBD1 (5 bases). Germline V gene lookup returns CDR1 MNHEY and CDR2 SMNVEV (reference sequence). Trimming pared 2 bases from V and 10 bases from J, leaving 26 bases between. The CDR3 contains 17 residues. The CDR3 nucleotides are TGTGCCAGCAGTTTAGGATCGCCAGGGCCGGGGTCGTCGGGAGCTTTCTTT. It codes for CASSLGSPGPGSSGAFF.

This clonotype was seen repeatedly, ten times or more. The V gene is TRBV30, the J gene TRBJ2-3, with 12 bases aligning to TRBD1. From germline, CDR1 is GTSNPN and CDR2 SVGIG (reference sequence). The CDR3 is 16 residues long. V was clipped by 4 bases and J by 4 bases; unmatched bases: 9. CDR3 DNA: TGTGCCTGGACCTTGGGGACAGGGGGCCGGTCAGATACGCAGTATTTT. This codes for CAWTLGTGGRSDTQYF.

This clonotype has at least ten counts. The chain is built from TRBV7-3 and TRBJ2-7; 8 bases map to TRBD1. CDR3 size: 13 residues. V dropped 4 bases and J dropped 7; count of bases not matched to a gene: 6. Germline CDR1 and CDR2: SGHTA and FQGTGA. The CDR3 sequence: CASSSDRDGEQYF. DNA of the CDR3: TGTGCCAGCAGCTCGGACAGGGACGGGGAGCAGTACTTC.

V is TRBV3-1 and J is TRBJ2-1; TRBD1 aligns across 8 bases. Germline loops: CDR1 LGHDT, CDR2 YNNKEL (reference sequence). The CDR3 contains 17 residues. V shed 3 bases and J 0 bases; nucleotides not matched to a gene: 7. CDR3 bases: TGTGCCAGCAGCCAGGGGGGACAGGTTGGCTCCTACAATGAGCAGTTCTTC. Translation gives CASSQGGQVGSYNEQFF.

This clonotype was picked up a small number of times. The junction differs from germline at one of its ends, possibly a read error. The CDR3 bases are TGTGCCATCCAGGGGGACGGTAGGAATTCCTACGAGCAGCACTTC. Translation gives CAIQGDGRNSYEQHF. The J gene is TRBJ2-7, the V gene TRBV10-3, with TRBD1 matching over 7 bases. Germline CDR1 is ENHRY and CDR2 is SYGVKD. This CDR3 is 15 amino acids long.

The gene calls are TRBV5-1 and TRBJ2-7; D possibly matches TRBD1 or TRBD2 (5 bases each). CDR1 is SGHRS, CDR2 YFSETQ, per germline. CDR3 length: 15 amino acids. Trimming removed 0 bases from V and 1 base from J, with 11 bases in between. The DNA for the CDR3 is TGCGCCAGCAGCTTGGAGCCGGGACGGTCCTACGAGCAGTACTTC. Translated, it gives CASSLEPGRSYEQYF.

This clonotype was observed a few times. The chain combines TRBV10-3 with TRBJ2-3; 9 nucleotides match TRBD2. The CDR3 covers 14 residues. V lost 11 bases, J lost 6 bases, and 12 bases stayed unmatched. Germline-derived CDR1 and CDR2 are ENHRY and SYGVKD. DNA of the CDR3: TGTGCCGTGATGGCGGGAGGGCCGTGGGATACGCAGTATTTT. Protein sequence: CAVMAGGPWDTQYF.